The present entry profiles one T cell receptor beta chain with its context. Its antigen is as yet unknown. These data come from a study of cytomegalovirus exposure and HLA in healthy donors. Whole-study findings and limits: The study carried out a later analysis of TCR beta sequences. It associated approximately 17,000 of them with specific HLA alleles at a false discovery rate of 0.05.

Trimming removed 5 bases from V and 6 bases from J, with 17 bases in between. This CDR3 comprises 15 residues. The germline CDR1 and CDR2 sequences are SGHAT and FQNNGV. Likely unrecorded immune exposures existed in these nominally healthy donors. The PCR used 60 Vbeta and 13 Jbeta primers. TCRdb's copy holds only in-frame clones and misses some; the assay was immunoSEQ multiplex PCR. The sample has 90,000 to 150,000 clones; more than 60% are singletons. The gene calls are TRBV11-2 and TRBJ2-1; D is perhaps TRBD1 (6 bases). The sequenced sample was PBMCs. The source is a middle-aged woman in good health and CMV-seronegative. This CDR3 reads CASSTIGQIPNEQFF. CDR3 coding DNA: TGTGCCAGCAGCACAATCGGACAGATTCCCAATGAGCAGTTCTTC.